What follows are 32 T cell receptor beta chains derived from one specimen sequenced in a study of T cells in localized non-small cell lung cancer. Sequencing was performed with immunoSEQ multiplex PCR; in TCRdb, only in-frame clones are kept and a portion is missing. Found here are some 53,000 clones, 75% to 90% of them singletons; the top ten hold 18%. Sequenced here: peripheral blood, sampled before any cancer treatment. The receptors originated from a male donor aged 60 or over with stage III squamous cell lung carcinoma.

The V call is TRBV5-4, the J call TRBJ2-1; TRBD1 matches at 8 bases. This CDR3 is built from 14 residues. V lost 4 bases, J lost 7 bases, and 7 bases stayed unmatched. Germline V gives CDR1 SGHNT, CDR2 YYREEE (reference sequence). As DNA, the CDR3 is TGTGCCAGCAGCCATCCGGACAGGGCTAATGAGCAGTTCTTC. The encoded protein is CASSHPDRANEQFF. Variable domain in full (rest from reference TRBV5-4 and TRBJ2-1): ETGVTQSPTHLIKTRGQQVTLRCSSQSGHNTVSWYQQALGQGPQFIFQYYREEENGRGNFPPRFSGLQFPNYSSELNVNALELDDSALYLCASSHPDRANEQFFGPGTRLTVL.

The rearrangement uses TRBV2 and TRBJ2-7; D call uncertain. The CDR3 is 14 amino acids. V was cut by 3 bases and J by 11 bases, with 20 bases left in between. Germline CDR1 SNHLY, CDR2 FYNNEI. In DNA form, the CDR3 reads TGTGCCAGCAGTGATTCTAGAAACATCCGGCGAAAGTACTTC. Its translation: CASSDSRNIRRKYF.

The chain has TRBV5-4 and TRBJ2-4; D possibly corresponds to TRBD2 (5 bases). V was shortened by 1 base and J by 0 bases, with 14 bases between the two germline ends. This CDR3 contains 17 residues. Germline lookup yields CDR1 SGHNT and CDR2 YYREEE (reference sequence). CDR3 sequence: CASSLWRPGLAKNIQYF. In DNA form, the CDR3 reads TGTGCCAGCAGCTTGTGGCGCCCTGGACTAGCCAAAAACATTCAGTACTTC. Complete variable domain (other parts from reference TRBV5-4 and TRBJ2-4): ETGVTQSPTHLIKTRGQQVTLRCSSQSGHNTVSWYQQALGQGPQFIFQYYREEENGRGNFPPRFSGLQFPNYSSELNVNALELDDSALYLCASSLWRPGLAKNIQYFGAGTRLSVL.

The sample holds one count of this clone. V gene TRBV28 combines with J gene TRBJ2-7; D gene unclear. The V end lost 6 bases, the J end lost 3 bases, and 9 bases lay between the germline ends. CDR1 and CDR2 (germline): MDHEN, SYDVKM. The CDR3 covers 12 residues. CDR3 nucleotides: TGTGCCAGCAGACAGAATCACTACGAGCAGTACTTC. As protein: CASRQNHYEQYF.

This chain uses TRBV30 with TRBJ1-3; D remains ambiguous. V was cut by 3 bases and J by 4 bases, with 10 bases left in between. The CDR3 covers 13 residues. The germline V gene has CDR1 GTSNPN and CDR2 SVGIG (reference sequence). CDR3 bases: TGTGCCTGGAGGGGTGGTTCAGGAAACACCATATATTTT. Translation gives CAWRGGSGNTIYF.

The genes are TRBV18 and TRBJ1-1; D not resolved. The CDR3 is made up of 14 amino acids. Germline CDR1 reads KGHSH; CDR2 reads LQKENI. Trimming removed 3 bases at V and 1 base at J, with 9 bases between. CDR3 sequence: CASSPLDGNTEAFF. The CDR3 DNA follows: TGTGCCAGCTCACCGCTGGACGGGAACACTGAAGCTTTCTTT.

V gene TRBV7-2 combines with J gene TRBJ1-6, with a weak D call TRBD1 (6 bases). There are 16 residues in the CDR3. Trimming shortened V by 3 bases and J by 6 bases, and 15 bases separated the two germline ends. CDR1 SGHTA and CDR2 FQGNSA come from the germline V gene. DNA for the CDR3: TGTGCCAGCAGCTTCTGGACAGTCCGCCGTAATTCACCCCTCCACTTT. Translating gives CASSFWTVRRNSPLHF.

The J gene is TRBJ2-7, the V gene TRBV20-1; no reliable D call. This CDR3 spans 11 amino acids. The germline V and J ends were trimmed by 5 bases and 0 bases, with 5 bases remaining between them. Per germline, CDR1 DFQATT and CDR2 SNEGSKA (reference sequence). CDR3 bases: TGCAGTGCTCAAAGCTCCTACGAGCAGTACTTC. It encodes CSAQSSYEQYF.

The gene calls are TRBV29-1 and TRBJ1-5; no clear D. Germline CDR1 reads SQVTM; CDR2 reads ANQGSEA. The CDR3 sequence is 12 residues long. Trimming cost V 5 bases and J 5 bases, with 10 bases left between them. The CDR3: CSVLSVDQPQHF. The DNA for the CDR3 is TGCAGCGTTTTATCCGTAGATCAGCCCCAGCATTTT.

To note about this clone: This CDR3 is also generated by other DNA sequences in the sample. The V call is TRBV15, the J call TRBJ1-5; 7 bases fit TRBD1. This CDR3 has 14 amino acids. V gave up 5 bases and J gave up 7 bases; unmatched junction bases: 8. The germline V gene has CDR1 LNHNV and CDR2 YYDKDF (reference sequence). CDR3 nucleotide sequence: TGTGCCACCAGCCAAGACAGGGAGGGCCAGCCCCAGCATTTT. It codes for CATSQDREGQPQHF.

The V and J genes are TRBV5-4 and TRBJ2-5, with D perhaps matching TRBD1 (6 bases). Germline-derived CDR1 and CDR2 are SGHNT and YYREEE (reference sequence). The CDR3 loop spans 12 amino acids. Trimming took off 3 bases at V and 5 bases at J, with 8 bases between the two ends. This CDR3 reads CASSSRGETQYF. The DNA of the CDR3 is TGTGCCAGCAGCTCAAGGGGGGAGACCCAGTACTTC.

This clone was picked up one time. The V gene is TRBV5-4, the J gene TRBJ2-3; 8 positions match TRBD1. Trimming removed 2 bases from V and 4 bases from J; junction bases left unmatched: 6. The CDR3 has 15 amino acids. The germline V gene encodes CDR1 SGHNT and CDR2 YYREEE (reference sequence). The CDR3 coding sequence is TGTGCCAGCAGCTTTTTCCAGGGGGCTGCAGATACGCAGTATTTT. Translation gives CASSFFQGAADTQYF. The complete variable domain, with remaining parts taken from reference TRBV5-4 and TRBJ2-3, reads ETGVTQSPTHLIKTRGQQVTLRCSSQSGHNTVSWYQQALGQGPQFIFQYYREEENGRGNFPPRFSGLQFPNYSSELNVNALELDDSALYLCASSFFQGAADTQYFGPGTRLTVL.

This rearrangement joins TRBV7-9 to TRBJ1-4, with a possible D match to TRBD1 (5 bases). Germline assignment: CDR1 SEHNR and CDR2 FQNEAQ (reference sequence). This CDR3 is 18 amino acids long. V was pared by 5 bases and J by 1 base, with 20 bases between. The CDR3 DNA is TGTGCCAGCAGCGCTAGGACGGGGTCGAGGGGAACTAATGAAAAACTGTTTTTT. It specifies CASSARTGSRGTNEKLFF.

The chain joins TRBV2 to TRBJ1-2; a weak D match, TRBD1 (6 bases). V lost 4 bases to trimming and J lost 5 bases, with 17 bases between them. The CDR3 loop spans 15 amino acids. Germline V gives CDR1 SNHLY, CDR2 FYNNEI. The CDR3: CASSVGGAIPYGYTF. CDR3 nucleotide sequence: TGTGCCAGCAGTGTAGGGGGGGCGATTCCTTATGGCTACACCTTC.

The chain is built from TRBV29-1 and TRBJ1-3, with D perhaps matching TRBD1 (5 bases). Trimming pared 2 bases from V and 4 bases from J, leaving 9 bases between. This CDR3 comprises 13 residues. Per the germline V gene, CDR1 is SQVTM and CDR2 is ANQGSEA. The CDR3 region has the DNA TGCAGCGTTGAACGACAGACCGGAAACACCATATATTTT. Amino acids: CSVERQTGNTIYF.

The sample holds one count of this clone. V gene TRBV30 combines with J gene TRBJ2-5; 9 bases line up with TRBD1. The CDR3 is 15 residues long. Germline V gives CDR1 GTSNPN, CDR2 SVGIG (reference sequence). V was clipped by 1 base and J by 4 bases; unmatched bases: 7. CDR3 protein: CAWSEGQGPRETQYF. DNA of the CDR3: TGTGCCTGGAGTGAGGGACAGGGCCCCCGAGAGACCCAGTACTTC. The full variable domain, with the rest looked up from reference TRBV30 and TRBJ2-5, is SQTIHQWPATLVQPVGSPLSLECTVEGTSNPNLYWYRQAAGRGLQLLFYSVGIGQISSEVPQNLSASRPQDRQFILSSKKLLLSDSGFYLCAWSEGQGPRETQYFGPGTRLLVL.

The chain has TRBV5-6 and TRBJ1-2, with a possible D match to TRBD1 (5 bases). The V gene's germline CDR1 is SGHDT and CDR2 YYEEEE. Trimming removed 4 bases at V and 6 bases at J, with 22 bases between. CDR3 length: 16 amino acids. The CDR3 bases are TGTGCCAGCAGCCCTAGTAATTGGGGCCTAAGAAATGGCTACACCTTC. It specifies CASSPSNWGLRNGYTF.

This clone was seen a few times. The chain links TRBV6-5 to TRBJ1-1; D gene unclear. The ends were cut back, 5 bases at V and 3 bases at J, with 10 bases in the middle. Germline-derived CDR1 and CDR2 are MNHEY and SVGAGI. The CDR3 totals 13 residues. The CDR3 spells CASSPTKDTEAFF. Written as DNA, the CDR3 is TGTGCCAGCAGTCCTACGAAGGACACTGAAGCTTTCTTT.

CDR3: CASSLSQETQYF. The DNA of the CDR3 is TGTGCCAGCAGTTTGTCCCAAGAGACCCAGTACTTC. This chain connects TRBV28 to TRBJ2-5; D not resolved. The CDR3 totals 12 residues. Germline V gene data show CDR1 as MDHEN and CDR2 as SYDVKM. The V end was cut by 3 bases, the J end by 1 base, with 3 bases between.

This clone was counted once. The chain recombines TRBV5-1 with TRBJ2-2, with D unclear. The CDR3 is 13 amino acids. The germline CDR1 and CDR2 sequences are SGHRS and YFSETQ. Trimming pared 4 bases from V and 3 bases from J, leaving 7 bases between. The CDR3 protein is CASSVDYTGELFF. The CDR3 bases are TGCGCCAGCAGCGTTGACTACACCGGGGAGCTGTTTTTT. Together with reference TRBV5-1 and TRBJ2-2, the CDR3 gives the full variable domain: KAGVTQTPRYLIKTRGQQVTLSCSPISGHRSVSWYQQTPGQGLQFLFEYFSETQRNKGNFPGRFSGRQFSNSRSEMNVSTLELGDSALYLCASSVDYTGELFFGEGSRLTVL.

CDR3 amino acids: CASSLVPGPYEQYF. The CDR3 bases are TGTGCCAGCAGCTTGGTCCCTGGCCCCTACGAGCAGTACTTC. This sequence joins TRBV5-5 and TRBJ2-7; D gene unclear. V lost 0 bases to trimming and J lost 2 bases, with 9 bases between them. This CDR3 has 14 residues. The V gene's germline CDR1 is SGHKS and CDR2 YYEKEE (reference sequence).

V and J are TRBV6-4 and TRBJ2-3; 8 bases align to TRBD2. The ends lost 6 bases at V and 0 bases at J; junction bases unmatched: 5. The germline V gene encodes CDR1 MRHNA and CDR2 SNTAGT. The CDR3 covers 15 residues. CDR3 sequence reads: CASSEAGVSTDTQYF. As DNA, the CDR3 is TGTGCCAGCAGCGAAGCGGGGGTCAGCACAGATACGCAGTATTTT.

The V call is TRBV7-2, the J call TRBJ1-3, with D unresolved. CDR3 length equals 16 residues. The germline V gene has CDR1 SGHTA and CDR2 FQGNSA. The ends were cut back, 0 bases at V and 0 bases at J, with 9 bases in the middle. CDR3 amino acids: CASSLASRNSGNTIYF. The CDR3 DNA follows: TGTGCCAGCAGCTTAGCGTCGAGGAACTCTGGAAACACCATATATTTT.

The chain employs TRBV4-2 and TRBJ1-2; D ambiguous. In germline, CDR1 is LGHNA, CDR2 YNFKEQ. CDR3 length equals 14 residues. Deletions cut 1 base from V and 8 bases from J, with 14 bases between. In DNA form, the CDR3 reads TGTGCCAGCAGCCAAGGGACGGGGTTGTGGGGCTACACCTTC. It encodes CASSQGTGLWGYTF.

The rearrangement joins TRBV19 to TRBJ2-7; TRBD2 aligns across 10 bases. Unmatched junction bases numbered 7, after V lost 4 bases and J lost 4 bases. This CDR3 has 15 amino acids. CDR1 and CDR2 from the germline V gene are LNHDA and SQIVND (reference sequence). The chain's CDR3 is CASSTTSGTRYEQYF. The DNA for the CDR3 is TGTGCCAGTAGTACAACTAGCGGGACCAGGTACGAGCAGTACTTC.

The J gene is TRBJ1-5, the V gene TRBV5-5; a weak D match, TRBD1 (5 bases). This CDR3 has 15 residues. Germline V gene lookup returns CDR1 SGHKS and CDR2 YYEKEE (reference sequence). V lost 4 bases to trimming and J lost 7 bases, with 18 bases between them. In DNA, the CDR3 is TGTGCCAGCAGCCTACTGGGGCTGGGGTGGCAGCCCCAGCATTTT. It yields the protein CASSLLGLGWQPQHF.

This clone has more than one count but fewer than ten. The CDR3 region is CASSYRGANTGELFF. CDR3 DNA sequence: TGTGCCAGCAGCTACCGGGGGGCGAACACCGGGGAGCTGTTTTTT. The rearrangement uses TRBV5-5 and TRBJ2-2, with 7 bases matching TRBD2. Germline V gene data show CDR1 as SGHKS and CDR2 as YYEKEE (reference sequence). The CDR3 is made up of 15 amino acids. V lost 3 bases and J lost 0; bases outside the gene matches: 2.

This clone was found a few times. This sequence joins TRBV29-1 and TRBJ2-2, with 11 positions matching TRBD1. The V and J ends lost 7 bases and 6 bases, in that order; junction bases with no gene match: 7. The CDR3 consists of 14 residues. CDR1 SQVTM and CDR2 ANQGSEA come from the germline V gene. In DNA, the CDR3 is TGCAGCGGGCGGGACAGGGGGGCGGCCGGGGAGCTGTTTTTT. It translates to CSGRDRGAAGELFF.

The V and J genes are TRBV27 and TRBJ1-2; a weak D match, TRBD1 (5 bases). Germline-derived CDR1 and CDR2 are MNHEY and SMNVEV (reference sequence). The CDR3 is 16 residues long. V was clipped by 0 bases and J by 1 base, with 12 bases between them. The CDR3 region has the DNA TGTGCCAGCAGTTTATCGGGGCAGCGATATAACTATGGCTACACCTTC. Protein: CASSLSGQRYNYGYTF.

This clone was seen more than once but under ten times. The chain combines TRBV7-3 with TRBJ2-1, with D uncertain. V was clipped by 2 bases and J by 12 bases, with 14 bases between them. This CDR3 comprises 13 residues. Per germline, CDR1 SGHTA and CDR2 FQGTGA. In nucleotides, the CDR3 is TGTGCCAGCAGCTTAGGGCCTGAGGAGCGGCAGTTCTTC. This codes for CASSLGPEERQFF.

The chain is built from TRBV6-5 and TRBJ2-7; TRBD2 matches 8 bases. V lost 5 bases and J lost 3; bases outside the gene matches: 9. The germline gives CDR1 MNHEY, CDR2 SVGAGI. The CDR3 extends over 15 amino acids. The CDR3 protein is CASSTLGTSGYEQYF. In nucleotides, the CDR3 is TGTGCCAGCAGTACCCTCGGAACTAGCGGCTACGAGCAGTACTTC.

This chain uses TRBV6-5 with TRBJ1-2; the D is unclear. Germline V gene lookup returns CDR1 MNHEY and CDR2 SVGAGI. The CDR3 consists of 13 residues. Trimming removed 6 bases from V and 6 bases from J, with 14 bases in between. Written as DNA, the CDR3 is TGTGCCAGCAGAGTTACGGGAGGGAATGGCTACACCTTC. Its translation: CASRVTGGNGYTF.